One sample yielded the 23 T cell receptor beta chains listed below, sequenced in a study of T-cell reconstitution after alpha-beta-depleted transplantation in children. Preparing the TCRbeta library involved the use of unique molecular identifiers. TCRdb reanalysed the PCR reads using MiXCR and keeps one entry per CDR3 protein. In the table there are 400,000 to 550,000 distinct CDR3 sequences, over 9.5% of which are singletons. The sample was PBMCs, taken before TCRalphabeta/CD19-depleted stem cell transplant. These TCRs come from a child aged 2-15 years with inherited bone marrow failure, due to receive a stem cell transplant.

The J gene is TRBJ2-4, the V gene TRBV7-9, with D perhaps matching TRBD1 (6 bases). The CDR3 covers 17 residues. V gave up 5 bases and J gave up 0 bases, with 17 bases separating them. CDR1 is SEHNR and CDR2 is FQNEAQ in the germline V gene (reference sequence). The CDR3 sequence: CASSRWTAALAKNIQYF. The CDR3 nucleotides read TGTGCCAGCAGCCGATGGACAGCGGCGTTAGCCAAAAACATTCAGTACTTC.

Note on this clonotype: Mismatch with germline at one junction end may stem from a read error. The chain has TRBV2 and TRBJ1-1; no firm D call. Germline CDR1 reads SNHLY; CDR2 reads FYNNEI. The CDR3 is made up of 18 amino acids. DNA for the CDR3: TGTGCCATCAGTCCCCCGGTTTGGGTCGTCACTGGATGGACTGAAGCTTTCTTT. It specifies CAISPPVWVVTGWTEAFF. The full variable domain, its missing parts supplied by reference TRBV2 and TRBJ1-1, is EPEVTQTPSHQVTQMGQEVILRCVPISNHLYFYWYRQILGQKVEFLVSFYNNEISEKSEIFDDQFSVERPDGSNFTLKIRSTKLEDSAMYFCAISPPVWVVTGWTEAFFGQGTRLTVV.

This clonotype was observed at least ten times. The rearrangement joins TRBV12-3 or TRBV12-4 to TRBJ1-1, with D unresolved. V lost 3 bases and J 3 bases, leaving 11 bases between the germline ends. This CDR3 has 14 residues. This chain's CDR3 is CASSFGIVDTEAFF. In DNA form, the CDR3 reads TGTGCCAGCAGTTTTGGGATAGTGGACACTGAAGCTTTCTTT.

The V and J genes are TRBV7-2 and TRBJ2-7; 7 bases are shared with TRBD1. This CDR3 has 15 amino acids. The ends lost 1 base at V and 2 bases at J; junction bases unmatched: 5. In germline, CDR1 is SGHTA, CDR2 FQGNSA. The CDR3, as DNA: TGTGCCAGCAGCTTAGGAGGGGGCGCCCCCTACGAGCAGTACTTC. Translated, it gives CASSLGGGAPYEQYF.

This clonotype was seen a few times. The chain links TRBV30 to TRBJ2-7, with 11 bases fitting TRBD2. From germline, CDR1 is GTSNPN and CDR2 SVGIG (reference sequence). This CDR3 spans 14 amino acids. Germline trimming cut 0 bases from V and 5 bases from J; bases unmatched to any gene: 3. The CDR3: CAWSVLAGDDEQYF. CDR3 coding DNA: TGTGCCTGGAGTGTACTAGCGGGAGATGACGAGCAGTACTTC.

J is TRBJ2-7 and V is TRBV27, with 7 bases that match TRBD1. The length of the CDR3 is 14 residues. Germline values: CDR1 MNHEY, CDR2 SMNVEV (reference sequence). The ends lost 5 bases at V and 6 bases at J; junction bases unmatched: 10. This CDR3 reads CASSLLIRTGEQYF. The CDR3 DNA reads TGTGCCAGCAGTCTCCTCATTAGGACAGGCGAGCAGTACTTC.

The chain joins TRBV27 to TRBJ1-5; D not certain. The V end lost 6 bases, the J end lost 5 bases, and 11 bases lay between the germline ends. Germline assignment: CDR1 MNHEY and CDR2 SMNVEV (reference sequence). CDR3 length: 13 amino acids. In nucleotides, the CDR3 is TGTGCCAGCAGCTTAACAGCATATCAGCCCCAGCATTTT. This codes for CASSLTAYQPQHF.

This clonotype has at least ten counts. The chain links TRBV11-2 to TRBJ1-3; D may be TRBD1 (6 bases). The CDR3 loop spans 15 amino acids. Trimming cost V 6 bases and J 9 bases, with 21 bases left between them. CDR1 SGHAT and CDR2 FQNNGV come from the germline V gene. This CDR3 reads CASRSPRGRGATIYF. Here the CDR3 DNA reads TGTGCCAGCAGATCGCCTCGGGGGCGAGGGGCCACCATATATTTT.

The CDR3 here is CASSLAPSRDTSAKNIQYF. The CDR3 nucleotides read TGTGCCAGCAGCTTAGCTCCAAGCCGGGACACATCAGCCAAAAACATTCAGTACTTC. The rearrangement links TRBV3-1 to TRBJ2-4; tentatively, D is TRBD1 (6 bases). The ends were cut back, 5 bases at V and 0 bases at J, with 23 bases in the middle. Germline V gene data show CDR1 as LGHDT and CDR2 as YNNKEL (reference sequence). CDR3 length equals 19 residues.

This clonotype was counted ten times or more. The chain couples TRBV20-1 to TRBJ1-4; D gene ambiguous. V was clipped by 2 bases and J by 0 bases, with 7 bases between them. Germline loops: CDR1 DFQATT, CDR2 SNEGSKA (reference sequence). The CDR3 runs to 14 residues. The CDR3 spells CSARYGSTNEKLFF. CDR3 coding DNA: TGCAGTGCTAGATACGGCTCAACTAATGAAAAACTGTTTTTT.

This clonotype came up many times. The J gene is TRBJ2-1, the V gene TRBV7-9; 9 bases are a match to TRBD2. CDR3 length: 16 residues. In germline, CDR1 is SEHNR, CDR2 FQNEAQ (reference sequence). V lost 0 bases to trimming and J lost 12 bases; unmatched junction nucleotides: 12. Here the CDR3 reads CASSLAVAGGPLGQFF. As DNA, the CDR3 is TGTGCCAGCAGCTTAGCGGTGGCGGGAGGGCCCCTCGGGCAGTTCTTC.

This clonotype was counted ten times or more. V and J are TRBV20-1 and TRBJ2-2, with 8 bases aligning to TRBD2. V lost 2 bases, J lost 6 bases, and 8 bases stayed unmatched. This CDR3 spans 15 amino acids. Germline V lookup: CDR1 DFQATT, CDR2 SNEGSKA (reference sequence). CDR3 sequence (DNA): TGCAGTGCTAGACGCGCGACTAGCGAGGCCGGGGAGCTGTTTTTT. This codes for CSARRATSEAGELFF.

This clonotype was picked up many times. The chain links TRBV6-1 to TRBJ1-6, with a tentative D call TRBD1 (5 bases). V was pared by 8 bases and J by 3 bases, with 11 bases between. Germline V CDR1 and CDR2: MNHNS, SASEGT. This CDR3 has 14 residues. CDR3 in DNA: TGTGCCAGCGGCTCGGACAACTATAATTCACCCCTCCACTTT. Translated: CASGSDNYNSPLHF.

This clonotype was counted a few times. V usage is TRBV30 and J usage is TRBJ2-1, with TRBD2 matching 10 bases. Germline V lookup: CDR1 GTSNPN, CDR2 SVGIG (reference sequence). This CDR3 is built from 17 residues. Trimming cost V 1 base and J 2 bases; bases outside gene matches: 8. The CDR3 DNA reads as TGTGCCTGGAGTGACAGGTCTAGCGGGAGACCCTACAATGAGCAGTTCTTC. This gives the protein CAWSDRSSGRPYNEQFF.

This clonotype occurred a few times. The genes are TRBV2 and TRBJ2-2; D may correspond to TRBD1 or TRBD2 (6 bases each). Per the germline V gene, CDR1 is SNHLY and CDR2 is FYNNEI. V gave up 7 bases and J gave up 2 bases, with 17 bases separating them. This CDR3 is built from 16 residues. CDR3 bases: TGTGCCAGCATCCCTCGAGGGGGGCGAAACACCGGGGAGCTGTTTTTT. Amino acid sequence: CASIPRGGRNTGELFF.

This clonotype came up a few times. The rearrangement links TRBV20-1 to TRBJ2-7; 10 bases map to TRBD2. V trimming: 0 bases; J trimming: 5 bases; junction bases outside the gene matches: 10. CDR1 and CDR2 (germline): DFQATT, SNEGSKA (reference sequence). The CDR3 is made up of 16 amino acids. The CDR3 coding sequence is TGCAGTGCTAGAGACCCCTGGCTAGCGGGAGTAGACGAGCAGTACTTC. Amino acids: CSARDPWLAGVDEQYF.

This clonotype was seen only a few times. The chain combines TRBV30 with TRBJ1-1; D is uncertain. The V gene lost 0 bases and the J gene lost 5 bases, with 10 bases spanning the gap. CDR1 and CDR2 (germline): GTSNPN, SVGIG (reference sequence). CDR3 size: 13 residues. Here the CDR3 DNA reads TGTGCCTGGAGTGTCGAGGGTGGGACTGAAGCTTTCTTT. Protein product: CAWSVEGGTEAFF.

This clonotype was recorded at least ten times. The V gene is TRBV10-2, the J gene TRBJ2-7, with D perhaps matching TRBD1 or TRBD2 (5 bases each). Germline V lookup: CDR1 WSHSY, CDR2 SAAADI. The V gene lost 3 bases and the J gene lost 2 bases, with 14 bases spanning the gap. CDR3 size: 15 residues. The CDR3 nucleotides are TGCGCCAGCAGTGAACTTGGGGGAAGCCCCTACGAGCAGTACTTC. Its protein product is CASSELGGSPYEQYF.

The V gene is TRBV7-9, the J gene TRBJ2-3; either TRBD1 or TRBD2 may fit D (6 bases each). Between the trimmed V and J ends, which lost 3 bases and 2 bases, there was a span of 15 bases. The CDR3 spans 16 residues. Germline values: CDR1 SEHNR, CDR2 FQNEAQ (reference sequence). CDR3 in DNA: TGTGCCAGCAGCTTCGGCCCCGGGGGCTACACAGATACGCAGTATTTT. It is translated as CASSFGPGGYTDTQYF.

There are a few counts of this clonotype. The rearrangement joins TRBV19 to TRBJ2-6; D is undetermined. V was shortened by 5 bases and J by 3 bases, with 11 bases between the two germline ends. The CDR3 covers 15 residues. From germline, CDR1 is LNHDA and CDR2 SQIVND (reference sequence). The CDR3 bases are TGTGCCAGTAGTTTGGCGAGTTTTGGGGCCAACGTCCTGACTTTC. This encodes CASSLASFGANVLTF.

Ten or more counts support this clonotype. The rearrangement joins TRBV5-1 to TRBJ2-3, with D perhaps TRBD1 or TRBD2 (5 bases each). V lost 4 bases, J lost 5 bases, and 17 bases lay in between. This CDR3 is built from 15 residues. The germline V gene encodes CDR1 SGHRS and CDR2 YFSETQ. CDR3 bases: TGCGCCAGCAGCGCCCGGGACCGGGTAATAGATACGCAGTATTTT. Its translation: CASSARDRVIDTQYF.

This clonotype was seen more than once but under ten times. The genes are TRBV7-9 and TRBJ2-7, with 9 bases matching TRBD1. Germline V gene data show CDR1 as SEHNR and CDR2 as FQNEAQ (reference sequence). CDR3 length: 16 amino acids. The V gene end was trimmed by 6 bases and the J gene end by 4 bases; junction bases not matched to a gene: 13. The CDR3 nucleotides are TGTGCCAGCAGACCTACAGGGGGCCCCCAGGCTTACGAGCAGTACTTC. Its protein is CASRPTGGPQAYEQYF.

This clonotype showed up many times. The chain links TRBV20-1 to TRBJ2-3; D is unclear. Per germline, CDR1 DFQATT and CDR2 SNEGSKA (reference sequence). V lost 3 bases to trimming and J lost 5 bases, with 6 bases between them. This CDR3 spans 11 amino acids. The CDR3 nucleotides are TGCAGTGCTAGTACGATAGATACGCAGTATTTT. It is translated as CSASTIDTQYF.